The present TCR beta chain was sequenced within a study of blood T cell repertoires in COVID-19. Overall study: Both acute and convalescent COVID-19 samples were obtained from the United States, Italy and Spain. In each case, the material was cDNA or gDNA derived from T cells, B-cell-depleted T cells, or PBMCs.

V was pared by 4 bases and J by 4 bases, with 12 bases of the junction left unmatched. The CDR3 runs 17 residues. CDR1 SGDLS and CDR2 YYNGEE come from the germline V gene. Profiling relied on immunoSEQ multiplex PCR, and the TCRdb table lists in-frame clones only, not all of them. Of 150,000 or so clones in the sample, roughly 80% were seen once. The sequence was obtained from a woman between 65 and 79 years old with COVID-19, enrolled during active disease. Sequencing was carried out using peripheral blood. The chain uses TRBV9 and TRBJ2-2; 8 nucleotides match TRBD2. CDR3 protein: CASSPGRAGDPTGELFF. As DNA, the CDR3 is TGTGCCAGCAGCCCCGGTCGAGCGGGGGACCCCACCGGGGAGCTGTTTTTT.